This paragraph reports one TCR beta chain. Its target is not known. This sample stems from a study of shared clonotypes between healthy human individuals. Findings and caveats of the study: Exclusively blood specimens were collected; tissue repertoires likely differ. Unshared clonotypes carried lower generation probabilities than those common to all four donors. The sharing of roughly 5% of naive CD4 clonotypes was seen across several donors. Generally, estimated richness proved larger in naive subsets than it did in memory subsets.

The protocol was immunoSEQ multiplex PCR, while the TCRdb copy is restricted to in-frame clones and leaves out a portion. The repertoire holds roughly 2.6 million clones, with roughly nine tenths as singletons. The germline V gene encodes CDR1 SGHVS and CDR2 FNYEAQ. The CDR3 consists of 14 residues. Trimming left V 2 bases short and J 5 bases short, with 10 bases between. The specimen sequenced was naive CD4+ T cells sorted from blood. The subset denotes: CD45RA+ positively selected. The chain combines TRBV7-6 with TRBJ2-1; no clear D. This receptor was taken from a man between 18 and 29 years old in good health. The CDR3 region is CASSLLDIDNEQFF. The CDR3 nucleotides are TGTGCCAGCAGCTTACTGGATATCGACAATGAGCAGTTCTTC.